These 18 T cell receptor beta chains share one sample of origin, sequenced in a study of early T cells in non-severe SARS-CoV-2 infection. TCRdb reanalysed the 5' RACE reads using MiXCR and keeps one entry per CDR3 protein. Found here are tens of thousands of distinct CDR3 sequences, approximately 12% of them singletons; the top ten hold roughly 6.8%. Sequenced input: whole blood. All receptors come from an adult who was a healthcare worker with PCR-confirmed SARS-CoV-2 infection or an uninfected control (not recorded which).

This clonotype was observed a handful of times. The gene calls are TRBV7-9 and TRBJ2-3; weak D call: TRBD2 (6 bases). Trimming removed 2 bases from V and 2 bases from J, with 14 bases in between. The germline gives CDR1 SEHNR, CDR2 FQNEAQ (reference sequence). CDR3 size: 16 residues. As DNA, the CDR3 is TGTGCCAGCAGCTTACGGCGGGGAGTCCACACAGATACGCAGTATTTT. Protein: CASSLRRGVHTDTQYF.

This clonotype has more than one count but fewer than ten. The chain recombines TRBV20-1 with TRBJ2-3; D is possibly TRBD1 or TRBD2 (6 bases each). The germline V gene encodes CDR1 DFQATT and CDR2 SNEGSKA (reference sequence). The CDR3 is made up of 13 amino acids. The V gene lost 5 bases and the J gene lost 2 bases, with 11 bases spanning the gap. This CDR3 reads CSAGGHTTDTQYF. The CDR3 DNA reads TGCAGTGCTGGGGGGCACACCACAGATACGCAGTATTTT.

This clonotype was seen a handful of times. V usage is TRBV3-1 and J usage is TRBJ2-1, with a possible D match to TRBD2 (7 bases). Trimming took off 5 bases at V and 8 bases at J, with 25 bases between the two ends. The CDR3 spans 17 residues. The germline V gene encodes CDR1 LGHDT and CDR2 YNNKEL (reference sequence). CDR3 sequence: CASSGGAPPSRGHEQFF. The CDR3, as DNA: TGTGCCAGCAGCGGGGGGGCTCCCCCATCACGGGGTCATGAGCAGTTCTTC.

This clonotype has at least ten counts. J is TRBJ2-2 and V is TRBV7-3, with TRBD1 matching 7 bases. The germline CDR1 and CDR2 sequences are SGHTA and FQGTGA. The ends lost 4 bases at V and 0 bases at J; junction bases unmatched: 5. The CDR3 length is 16 residues. The CDR3 loop is CASSSFGTANTGELFF. The CDR3 DNA reads TGTGCCAGCAGCTCATTCGGGACAGCGAACACCGGGGAGCTGTTTTTT.

A few counts support this clonotype. The chain has TRBV12-3 or TRBV12-4 and TRBJ1-1; 10 nucleotides agree with TRBD1. CDR3 size: 16 residues. V shed 6 bases, J shed 0 bases, and the junction held 7 bases outside the gene matches. CDR3 in DNA: TGTGCCAGCAGACCGGACAGGGGGAAAATGAACACTGAAGCTTTCTTT. It codes for CASRPDRGKMNTEAFF.

A few counts support this clonotype. V and J are TRBV27 and TRBJ2-7; D call uncertain. This CDR3 comprises 10 residues. The V gene's germline CDR1 is MNHEY and CDR2 SMNVEV (reference sequence). Trimming took off 3 bases at V and 7 bases at J, with 4 bases between the two ends. CDR3 coding DNA: TGTGCCAGCAGTTTTGGGGAGCAGTACTTC. The encoded protein is CASSFGEQYF.

This clonotype was seen only a few times. The CDR3 region has the DNA TGTGCCAGCAGCCGTGGGCGGGAAGAGACCCAGTACTTC. Its protein product is CASSRGREETQYF. The J gene is TRBJ2-5, the V gene TRBV14; tentatively, D is TRBD2 (5 bases). CDR1 is SGHDN, CDR2 FVKESK, per germline. This CDR3 is 13 amino acids long. V shed 4 bases and J shed 3 bases, with 9 bases lying between them.

This clonotype occurred many times. The chain joins TRBV7-8 to TRBJ2-1; D not certain. Germline V CDR1 and CDR2: SGHVS, FQNEAQ. V lost 6 bases to trimming and J lost 2 bases, with 11 bases between them. CDR3 size: 14 residues. CDR3 region: CASSSGLTYNEQFF. DNA for the CDR3: TGTGCCAGCAGTTCAGGTCTAACCTACAATGAGCAGTTCTTC.

This clonotype was recorded at least ten times. This rearrangement joins TRBV6-6 to TRBJ2-3; TRBD1 aligns across 12 bases. Germline CDR1 is MNHNY and CDR2 is SVGAGI (reference sequence). The V and J ends lost 2 bases and 4 bases, in that order; junction bases with no gene match: 4. This CDR3 is 16 amino acids long. CDR3 residues: CASSYPGQGAADTQYF. In nucleotides, the CDR3 is TGTGCCAGCAGTTACCCGGGACAGGGGGCCGCAGATACGCAGTATTTT.

J is TRBJ1-5 and V is TRBV5-1; maybe TRBD1 (5 bases). Trimming pared 1 base from V and 4 bases from J, leaving 6 bases between. This CDR3 has 13 amino acids. The germline CDR1 and CDR2 sequences are SGHRS and YFSETQ. The CDR3 coding sequence is TGCGCCAGCAGCTTGCAGGGTAATCAGCCCCAGCATTTT. It translates to CASSLQGNQPQHF.

This clonotype turned up a few times. CDR3 sequence: CASSRDGNTEAFF. CDR3 DNA sequence: TGCGCCAGCAGCCGTGACGGGAACACTGAAGCTTTCTTT. The chain joins TRBV4-3 to TRBJ1-1, with no clear D. Trimming stripped 4 bases from V and 1 base from J, with 7 bases between. The CDR3 length is 13 residues. Germline-derived CDR1 and CDR2 are LGHNA and YSLEER.

The sample holds a few counts of this clonotype. The rearrangement links TRBV24-1 to TRBJ2-1, with a possible D match to TRBD2 (5 bases). The CDR3 has 16 residues. CDR1 is KGHDR and CDR2 is SFDVKD in the germline V gene. Trimming removed 3 bases from V and 4 bases from J, with 15 bases in between. The CDR3 DNA sequence: TGTGCCACCAGTGATCCCTCGGGTCGAGGGTACAATGAGCAGTTCTTC. Translated: CATSDPSGRGYNEQFF.

The rearrangement uses TRBV10-1 and TRBJ1-1; D remains unclear. The V end lost 0 bases, the J end lost 11 bases, and 13 bases lay between the germline ends. The germline V gene encodes CDR1 WNHNN and CDR2 SYGVQD (reference sequence). This CDR3 is built from 13 residues. CDR3 sequence: CASSESEGIRAFF. The CDR3 bases are TGCGCCAGCAGTGAGTCTGAGGGAATCAGGGCTTTCTTT.

This clonotype appeared a few times. The chain couples TRBV7-9 to TRBJ1-3, with 7 bases identical to TRBD1. The CDR3 consists of 15 residues. CDR1 SEHNR and CDR2 FQNEAQ come from the germline V gene (reference sequence). The V and J ends lost 5 bases and 3 bases, in that order; junction bases with no gene match: 7. DNA of the CDR3: TGTGCCAGCAGCAAAGGACAGGCTGATGGAAACACCATATATTTT. Its protein product is CASSKGQADGNTIYF.

This sequence joins TRBV6-5 and TRBJ2-3; D may be TRBD1 (6 bases). The CDR3 sequence is 14 residues long. The germline V gene has CDR1 MNHEY and CDR2 SVGAGI. With 3 bases removed from V and 2 bases from J, the gap between germline ends came to 9 bases. The CDR3 loop reads CASSYTGSTDTQYF. In DNA, the CDR3 is TGTGCCAGCAGTTATACAGGGTCCACAGATACGCAGTATTTT.

The J gene is TRBJ2-1, the V gene TRBV14, with 10 bases lining up with TRBD2. In germline, CDR1 is SGHDN, CDR2 FVKESK. This CDR3 contains 15 residues. Unmatched junction bases numbered 6, after V lost 1 base and J lost 9 bases. CDR3 DNA sequence: TGTGCCAGCAGCCAAGTATCTAGCGGGAGAGGTGAGCAGTTCTTC. Translated: CASSQVSSGRGEQFF.

This clonotype turned up a few times. The rearrangement links TRBV4-2 to TRBJ1-2; 7 positions match TRBD1. The J segment lost 6 bases and the V segment lost 4 bases, leaving 11 bases of the junction unmatched. This CDR3 region has 15 residues. The germline V gene encodes CDR1 LGHNA and CDR2 YNFKEQ. CDR3 residues: CASSRDGQAGDGYTF. The CDR3 nucleotides read TGTGCCAGCAGCCGAGACGGACAGGCCGGGGATGGCTACACCTTC.

This clonotype occurred a few times. This rearrangement joins TRBV11-2 to TRBJ2-1; TRBD2 agrees at 11 bases. This CDR3 region has 17 residues. V was clipped by 2 bases and J by 7 bases; unmatched bases: 10. Germline assignment: CDR1 SGHAT and CDR2 FQNNGV. DNA of the CDR3: TGTGCCAGCAGCTTAAACCGACTAGCGGGAAGAGTTAATGAGCAGTTCTTC. Its translation is CASSLNRLAGRVNEQFF.